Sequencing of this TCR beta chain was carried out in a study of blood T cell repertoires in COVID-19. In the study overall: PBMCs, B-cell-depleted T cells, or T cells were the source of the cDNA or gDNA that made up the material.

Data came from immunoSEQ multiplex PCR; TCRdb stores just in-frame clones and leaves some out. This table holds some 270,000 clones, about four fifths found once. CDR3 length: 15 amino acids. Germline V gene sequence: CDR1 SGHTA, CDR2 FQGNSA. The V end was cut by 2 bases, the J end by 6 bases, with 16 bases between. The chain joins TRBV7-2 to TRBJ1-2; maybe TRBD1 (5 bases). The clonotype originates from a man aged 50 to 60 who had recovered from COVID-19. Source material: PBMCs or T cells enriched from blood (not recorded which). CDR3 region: CASSLKVWAGHGYTF. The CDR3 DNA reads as TGTGCCAGCAGCTTAAAAGTCTGGGCAGGGCATGGCTACACCTTC.